This TCR beta chain originates from a study of tumor-infiltrating lymphocytes in localized non-small cell lung cancer. Study at large: Patients included smokers and never-smokers with various histologies, some sampled after neoadjuvant chemotherapy.

Looked up from germline, CDR1 is SQVTM and CDR2 is ANQGSEA. This CDR3 is built from 15 residues. After removal of 7 bases from V and 3 bases from J, the junction contained 11 bases not matched to a gene. Data came from immunoSEQ multiplex PCR; TCRdb stores just in-frame clones and leaves some out. The profile shows about 15,000 clones, around 70% of them singletons. The rearrangement uses TRBV29-1 and TRBJ1-1; 10 bases align to TRBD1. The material sequenced was uninvolved lung tissue not adjacent to the tumor. This TCR came from a human donor with non-small cell lung cancer. The CDR3 protein is CSAGPRTGGDTEAFF. Written as DNA, the CDR3 is TGCAGCGCTGGGCCCCGGACAGGGGGGGACACTGAAGCTTTCTTT.